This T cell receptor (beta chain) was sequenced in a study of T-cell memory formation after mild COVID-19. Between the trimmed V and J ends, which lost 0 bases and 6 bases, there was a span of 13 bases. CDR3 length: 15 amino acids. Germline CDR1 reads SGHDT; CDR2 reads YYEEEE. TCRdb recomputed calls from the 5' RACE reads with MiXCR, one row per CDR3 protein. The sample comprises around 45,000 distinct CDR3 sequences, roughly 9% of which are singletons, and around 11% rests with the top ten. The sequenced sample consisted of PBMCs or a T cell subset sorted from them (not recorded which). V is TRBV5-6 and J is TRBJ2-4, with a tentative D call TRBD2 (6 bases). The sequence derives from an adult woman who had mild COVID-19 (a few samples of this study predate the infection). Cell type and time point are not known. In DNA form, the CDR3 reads TGTGCCAGCAGCTTGGTCGGGGTGGAGGGAAACATTCAGTACTTC. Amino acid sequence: CASSLVGVEGNIQYF.